This T cell receptor beta chain derives from a study of blood T cell repertoires in COVID-19. Turning to the study itself: PBMCs, B-cell-depleted T cells, or T cells were the source of the cDNA or gDNA that made up the material.

Cohorts were based on clinical histories the participants reported. Methods used by the authors: Reference gene primer amplification in the assay estimated nucleated cell counts. Assay: immunoSEQ multiplex PCR; the TCRdb copy retains only in-frame clones and omits some. V and J calls and clone size follow that table, whereas D and trimming were derived from the DNA. The sample consists of under 200,000 clones, less than 80% of them appearing once. Germline CDR1 is SGHNT and CDR2 is YENEEA. The trim removed 5 bases at V and 5 bases at J, leaving 0 bases unmatched. This CDR3 is 12 amino acids long. This TCR was sampled from a woman in her seventies in a cohort exposed to, infected with or recovered from COVID-19 (not recorded which). The chain recombines TRBV11-3 with TRBJ2-3; 8 bases map to TRBD2. Input material: PBMCs or T cells enriched from blood (not recorded which). The CDR3 region has the DNA TGTGCCAGCAGCCGGGGGGGAGATACGCAGTATTTT. Protein sequence: CASSRGGDTQYF.